This T cell receptor beta chain was sequenced in a study of regulatory T cells in long-lasting Graves disease. This clonotype was seen at least ten times. Time point specified: newly diagnosed GD, antithyroid drugs for less than 3 months. Following extraction of RNA from PBMCs, that RNA was used to make the TCR library. Roughly 10-milliliter peripheral blood samples went into EDTA tubes. Construction of the TCR beta libraries employed iRepertoire HTBI primers in conjunction with Arm-PCR of CDR3 regions. TCRdb ran MiXCR on the multiplex PCR reads and lists one entry per CDR3 protein. Of over 500,000 distinct CDR3 sequences detected, approximately 16% appear once; the ten largest clones hold around 12%. This CDR3 is 14 amino acids long. Trimming cost V 8 bases and J 4 bases; bases outside gene matches: 5. CDR1 and CDR2 (germline): MDHEN, SYDVKM. The data also belong to a second study, concerning T cells in Graves' hyperthyroidism and ophthalmopathy. In that study: Stable hyperthyroidism: no ophthalmopathy progression over 18 months of follow-up. Researchers ran a first-round RT-PCR on the TCR CDR3 using the HTBI primer set.

V usage is TRBV28 and J usage is TRBJ2-6; the match to TRBD1 covers 7 bases. This clonotype originated in a man younger than 30 with Graves disease. The sequencing used peripheral blood mononuclear cells (PBMCs), collected at new diagnosis, from a patient treated with antithyroid drugs. CDR3 amino acids: CASVQGQGANVLTF. The CDR3 nucleotides are TGTGCCAGCGTACAGGGGCAAGGGGCCAACGTCCTGACTTTC.